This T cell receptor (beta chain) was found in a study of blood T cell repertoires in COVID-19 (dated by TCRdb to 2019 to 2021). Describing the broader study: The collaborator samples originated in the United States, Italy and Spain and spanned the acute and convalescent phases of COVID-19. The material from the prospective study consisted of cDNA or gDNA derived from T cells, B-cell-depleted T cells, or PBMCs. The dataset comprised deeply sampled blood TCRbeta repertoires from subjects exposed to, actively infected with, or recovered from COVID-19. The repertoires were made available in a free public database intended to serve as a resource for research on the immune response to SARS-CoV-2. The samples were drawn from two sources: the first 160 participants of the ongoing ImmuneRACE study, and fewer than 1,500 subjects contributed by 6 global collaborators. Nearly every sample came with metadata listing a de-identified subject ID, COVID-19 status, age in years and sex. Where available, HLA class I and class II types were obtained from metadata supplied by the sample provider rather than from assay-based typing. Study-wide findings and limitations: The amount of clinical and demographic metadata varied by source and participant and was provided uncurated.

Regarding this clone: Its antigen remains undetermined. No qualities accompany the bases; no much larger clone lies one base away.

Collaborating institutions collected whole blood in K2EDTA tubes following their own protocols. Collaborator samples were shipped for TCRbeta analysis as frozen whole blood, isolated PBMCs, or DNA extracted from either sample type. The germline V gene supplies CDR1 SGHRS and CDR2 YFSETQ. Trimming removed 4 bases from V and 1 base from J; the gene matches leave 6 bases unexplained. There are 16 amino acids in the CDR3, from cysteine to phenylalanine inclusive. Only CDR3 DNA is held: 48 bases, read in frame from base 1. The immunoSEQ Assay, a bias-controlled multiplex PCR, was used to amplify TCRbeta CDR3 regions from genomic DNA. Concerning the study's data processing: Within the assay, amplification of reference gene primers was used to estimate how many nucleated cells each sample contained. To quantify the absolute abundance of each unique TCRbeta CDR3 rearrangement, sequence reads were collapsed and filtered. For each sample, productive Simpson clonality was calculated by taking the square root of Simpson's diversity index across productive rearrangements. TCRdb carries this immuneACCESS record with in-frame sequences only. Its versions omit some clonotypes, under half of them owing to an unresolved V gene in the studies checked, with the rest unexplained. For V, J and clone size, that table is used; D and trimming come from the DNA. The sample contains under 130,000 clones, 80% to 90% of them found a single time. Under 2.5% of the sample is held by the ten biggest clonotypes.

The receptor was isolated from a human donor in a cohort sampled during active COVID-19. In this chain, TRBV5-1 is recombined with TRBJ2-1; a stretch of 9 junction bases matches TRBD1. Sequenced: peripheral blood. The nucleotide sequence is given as TGCGCCAGCAGCCCGGGACAGGGCCCGTCCTACAATGAGCAGTTCTTC. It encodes CASSPGQGPSYNEQFF. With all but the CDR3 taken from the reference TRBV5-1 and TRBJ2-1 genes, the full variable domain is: KAGVTQTPRYLIKTRGQQVTLSCSPISGHRSVSWYQQTPGQGLQFLFEYFSETQRNKGNFPGRFSGRQFSNSRSEMNVSTLELGDSALYLCASSPGQGPSYNEQFFGPGTRLTVL.